This TCR beta chain was recovered during a study of CD4 T cells in relation to SARS-CoV-2 and coronaviruses. About the research overall: Controls used an HIV-1 Nef peptide pool or no peptide. Study-wide results and limits: Crossreactive clones expanded significantly less to SARS-CoV-2 than monoreactive clones.

Trimming shortened V by 4 bases and J by 2 bases, and 9 bases separated the two germline ends. This CDR3 has 13 residues. Per germline, CDR1 SGHKS and CDR2 YYEKEE (reference sequence). Unexposed donor CD4+ T cells date from 2011-2018, before the COVID-19 pandemic. CD4+ T cells were isolated from the cells after around 10 days of culture. Cells permitting, SARS-CoV-2 S/N and four cold-coronavirus spikes were tested on unexposed-donor CD4+ T cells. Cultures held two million PBMCs per well with around 9.4 IU/ml IL-2. In the case of this clone: The antigen remains unidentified.

Only in-frame clones appear in the TCRdb table, and some are missing; sequencing was by immunoSEQ multiplex PCR. The data show 32,000 or so clones, with 60% to 85% seen just once and roughly 15% held by the top ten. The chain combines TRBV5-5 with TRBJ1-2; the D is unclear. The sequenced material came from CD4+ T cells from PBMCs, cultured in vitro. The receptor was derived from a human donor in good health. The DNA of the CDR3 is TGTGCCAGCAGCCCCGGGAGCAACTATGGCTACACCTTC. This gives the protein CASSPGSNYGYTF. Supplemented by reference TRBV5-5 and TRBJ1-2, the full variable domain reads DAGVTQSPTHLIKTRGQQVTLRCSPISGHKSVSWYQQVLGQGPQFIFQYYEKEERGRGNFPDRFSARQFPNYSSELNVNALLLGDSALYLCASSPGSNYGYTFGSGTRLTVV.